These 19 T cell receptor beta chains originate from one sample sequenced in a study of T cells in narcolepsy. Sequencing used immunoSEQ multiplex PCR; TCRdb keeps in-frame clones, though not all of them. The profile covers 25,000 to 30,000 clones, with around 79% appearing a single time and roughly 6.8% taken by the ten largest. The sample consisted of memory (CD45RA-) CD4+ T cells from blood. The receptors derive from a human donor in good health.

With respect to this clone: Other DNA sequences from this sample encode an identical CDR3 as well. The gene calls are TRBV7-2 and TRBJ2-5, with TRBD2 as a possible D gene (5 bases). V shed 5 bases and J shed 3 bases, with 13 bases lying between them. The V gene's germline CDR1 is SGHTA and CDR2 FQGNSA. This CDR3 region has 14 residues. The CDR3 DNA reads as TGTGCCAGCAGCCCCTCTAGCAGCAAAGAGACCCAGTACTTC. This translates into CASSPSSSKETQYF.

V usage is TRBV9 and J usage is TRBJ1-5; D is undetermined. The CDR3 runs to 15 residues. CDR1 and CDR2 (germline): SGDLS, YYNGEE. Deletions cut 1 base from V and 3 bases from J, with 11 bases between. The CDR3 here is CASSVRGHPNQPQHF. The CDR3 DNA follows: TGTGCCAGCAGCGTACGAGGGCACCCCAATCAGCCCCAGCATTTT.

The chain carries TRBV28 and TRBJ2-7, with D possibly being TRBD1 (5 bases). CDR3 length: 17 residues. CDR1 MDHEN and CDR2 SYDVKM come from the germline V gene. V lost 4 bases to trimming and J lost 1 base, with 20 bases between them. The DNA of the CDR3 is TGTGCCAGCAGTTCCTTCTTCTCGCGAGACAGATCCTACGAGCAGTACTTC. It codes for CASSSFFSRDRSYEQYF.

The DNA of the CDR3 is TGTGCCGGGTCATCCGGCAGGTACGAGCAGTACTTC. It yields the protein CAGSSGRYEQYF. This sequence joins TRBV28 and TRBJ2-7, with unresolved D. The length of the CDR3 is 12 residues. Germline V CDR1 and CDR2: MDHEN, SYDVKM. V lost 11 bases, J lost 4 bases, and 15 bases lay in between.

Here the CDR3 reads CASRTGYGNSEAFF. CDR3 nucleotide sequence: TGTGCCAGCAGGACAGGGTACGGTAACTCTGAAGCTTTCTTT. V gene TRBV13 combines with J gene TRBJ1-1, with 7 nucleotides matching TRBD1. Germline CDR1 reads PRHDT; CDR2 reads FYEKMQ (reference sequence). V trimming: 6 bases; J trimming: 6 bases; junction bases outside the gene matches: 10. The CDR3 extends over 14 amino acids.

The V gene is TRBV7-9, the J gene TRBJ1-1, with D unresolved. This CDR3 has 15 amino acids. Trimming stripped 5 bases from V and 2 bases from J, with 15 bases between. The germline gives CDR1 SEHNR, CDR2 FQNEAQ (reference sequence). CDR3 sequence: CASSPRSRSNTEAFF. The CDR3 DNA reads as TGTGCCAGCAGCCCCCGGTCTCGCAGCAACACTGAAGCTTTCTTT.

The chain joins TRBV28 to TRBJ2-1, with 10 bases aligning to TRBD2. Per the germline V gene, CDR1 is MDHEN and CDR2 is SYDVKM. J lost 9 bases, V lost 3 bases, and 17 bases had no gene match. This CDR3 spans 18 amino acids. DNA for the CDR3: TGTGCCAGCAGTTTGGGTTTTCCTTTCGGGACTAGCGTCACTGAGCAGTTCTTC. Its protein is CASSLGFPFGTSVTEQFF.

The chain carries TRBV19 and TRBJ2-1, with D possibly being TRBD1 or TRBD2 (5 bases each). CDR1 LNHDA and CDR2 SQIVND come from the germline V gene (reference sequence). Trimming pared 3 bases from V and 2 bases from J, leaving 8 bases between. The CDR3 extends over 14 amino acids. CDR3 coding DNA: TGTGCCAGTAGTATGAAGGGACCCTACAATGAGCAGTTCTTC. It is translated as CASSMKGPYNEQFF. The full variable domain, completed using reference TRBV19 and TRBJ2-1, is DGGITQSPKYLFRKEGQNVTLSCEQNLNHDAMYWYRQDPGQGLRLIYYSQIVNDFQKGDIAEGYSVSREKKESFPLTVTSAQKNPTAFYLCASSMKGPYNEQFFGPGTRLTVL.

The chain combines TRBV5-6 with TRBJ2-5, with D perhaps TRBD2 (5 bases). The CDR3 is made up of 15 amino acids. Germline CDR1 SGHDT, CDR2 YYEEEE. Trimming took off 3 bases at V and 1 base at J, with 13 bases between the two ends. As DNA, the CDR3 is TGTGCCAGCAGCTCGTCCGGGCGGGCCCAAGAGACCCAGTACTTC. It yields the protein CASSSSGRAQETQYF. Based on the CDR3 plus reference TRBV5-6 and TRBJ2-5, the full variable domain is DAGVTQSPTHLIKTRGQQVTLRCSPKSGHDTVSWYQQALGQGPQFIFQYYEEEERQRGNFPDRFSGHQFPNYSSELNVNALLLGDSALYLCASSSSGRAQETQYFGPGTRLLVL.

About this clone itself: The junction departs from germline at one end; a sequencing error may be responsible. V usage is TRBV4-2 and J usage is TRBJ2-3, with D uncertain. The CDR3 is 14 residues long. Germline CDR1 and CDR2: LGHNA and YNFKEQ. In DNA, the CDR3 is TGTGCCAGCAGGCAAGTCTCTGGCACAGATACGCAGTATTTT. Amino acid sequence: CASRQVSGTDTQYF.

This clone has just one count. At one end, the junction sequence differs from germline, possibly due to a read error. The sample has other DNA sequences that encode this CDR3 too. This rearrangement joins TRBV18 to TRBJ2-7; TRBD1 is a possible D gene (7 bases). CDR3 length: 16 residues. Per the germline V gene, CDR1 is KGHSH and CDR2 is LQKENI. The CDR3 protein is CASSPPGGYPSYEQYF. The CDR3 DNA is TGTGCCAGCTCCCCACCAGGGGGGTATCCTTCCTACGAGCAGTACTTC.

This clone appeared once. V usage is TRBV5-6 and J usage is TRBJ2-5, with D perhaps TRBD1 (5 bases). Trimming cost V 1 base and J 4 bases, with 8 bases left between them. This CDR3 has 13 amino acids. The germline CDR1 and CDR2 sequences are SGHDT and YYEEEE. CDR3 amino acids: CASSLNDRETQYF. In DNA, the CDR3 is TGTGCCAGCAGCTTGAACGACAGAGAGACCCAGTACTTC.

This chain joins TRBV10-3 and TRBJ2-3, with D perhaps TRBD2 (7 bases). The CDR3 sequence is 14 residues long. Germline CDR1 and CDR2: ENHRY and SYGVKD. V was cut by 9 bases and J by 3 bases, with 16 bases left in between. CDR3 sequence (DNA): TGTGCCATTGGACGGGGGGCGGGAACAGATACGCAGTATTTT. The encoded protein is CAIGRGAGTDTQYF.

The chain couples TRBV9 to TRBJ2-1; 10 positions agree with TRBD2. J was trimmed by 7 bases and V by 0 bases; bases with no gene match: 10. The CDR3 consists of 17 residues. The V gene's germline CDR1 is SGDLS and CDR2 YYNGEE. Written as DNA, the CDR3 is TGTGCCAGCAGCGTAGACCAGCGGGGGGGTCTTTGGAATGAGCAGTTCTTC. This translates into CASSVDQRGGLWNEQFF.

The chain joins TRBV11-1 to TRBJ2-7; 9 bases agree with TRBD1. Trimming cost V 6 bases and J 7 bases; bases outside gene matches: 10. The V gene's germline CDR1 is SGHAT and CDR2 FQDESV (reference sequence). CDR3 length: 14 residues. As DNA, the CDR3 is TGTGCCAGCAGTCCCGGACAGGGGAGGAGGGAGCAGTACTTC. Protein sequence: CASSPGQGRREQYF.

The chain employs TRBV11-2 and TRBJ2-6, with D hard to call. The CDR3 is 15 amino acids. The V end was cut by 5 bases, the J end by 2 bases, with 10 bases between. Germline V CDR1 and CDR2: SGHAT, FQNNGV. The CDR3 loop reads CASSRLDAGANVLTF. CDR3 nucleotides: TGTGCCAGCAGCCGGTTAGATGCTGGGGCCAACGTCCTGACTTTC.

The chain carries TRBV19 and TRBJ1-2, with D unclear. Germline CDR1 and CDR2: LNHDA and SQIVND (reference sequence). The V gene lost 0 bases and the J gene lost 3 bases, with 11 bases spanning the gap. The CDR3 has 15 residues. The CDR3 loop is CASSIDTSSYYGYTF. In DNA form, the CDR3 reads TGTGCCAGTAGTATAGATACCAGCTCCTACTATGGCTACACCTTC.

This chain joins TRBV4-1 and TRBJ1-5, with 8 positions matching TRBD1. This CDR3 spans 21 amino acids. Per the germline V gene, CDR1 is MGHRA and CDR2 is YSYEKL. The V segment lost 0 bases and the J segment 0 bases; nucleotides outside the gene matches: 16. The CDR3 loop is CASSQDSVWDRRIYSNQPQHF. The CDR3 DNA reads as TGCGCCAGCAGCCAAGATTCGGTCTGGGACAGGAGAATTTATAGCAATCAGCCCCAGCATTTT.

The V and J genes are TRBV30 and TRBJ2-5; 8 bases are a match to TRBD2. J was trimmed by 1 base and V by 2 bases; bases with no gene match: 6. CDR1 and CDR2 from the germline V gene are GTSNPN and SVGIG (reference sequence). This CDR3 spans 15 amino acids. The CDR3 DNA reads as TGTGCCTGGAGTCGTAATGGACTAGCCCAAGAGACCCAGTACTTC. It specifies CAWSRNGLAQETQYF.